Below, 30 T cell receptor beta chains from the same sample are listed, as sequenced in a study of blood T cell repertoires in COVID-19. The assay was immunoSEQ multiplex PCR, and TCRdb's table has in-frame clones only and misses some. Among about 73,000 clones listed, 70% to 85% were seen once. Material for sequencing was peripheral blood. These receptors came from a woman aged 60-75 years with acute or convalescent COVID-19.

The chain uses TRBV6-5 and TRBJ1-6, with D uncertain. With 5 bases removed from V and 8 bases from J, the gap between germline ends came to 10 bases. The CDR3 has 13 amino acids. Germline V gives CDR1 MNHEY, CDR2 SVGAGI. CDR3 residues: CASSRIRDSPLHF. CDR3 coding DNA: TGTGCCAGCAGTCGAATTCGCGATTCACCCCTCCACTTT.

CDR3 loop: CASSVALSRVGYTF. The CDR3 DNA follows: TGTGCCAGCAGCGTAGCTTTGAGCAGGGTTGGCTACACCTTC. The J gene is TRBJ1-2, the V gene TRBV9, with a tentative D call TRBD1 (5 bases). Germline CDR1 is SGDLS and CDR2 is YYNGEE. V was cut by 0 bases and J by 7 bases, with 13 bases left in between. The length of the CDR3 is 14 residues.

This chain joins TRBV27 and TRBJ2-5, with 8 bases lining up with TRBD2. The junction had 10 bases not matched to a gene; V was cut back by 8 bases and J by 5 bases. The CDR3 consists of 14 residues. Per germline, CDR1 MNHEY and CDR2 SMNVEV (reference sequence). In nucleotides, the CDR3 is TGTGCCAGCCAACCGATAGCGGGGCGGGAGACCCAGTACTTC. Translating it yields CASQPIAGRETQYF.

CDR3 coding DNA: TGTGCCACCAGGGCAGGGCCTATCGGTGAGCAGTTCTTC. It codes for CATRAGPIGEQFF. The chain carries TRBV24-1 and TRBJ2-1, with a weak D call TRBD1 (5 bases). Per the germline V gene, CDR1 is KGHDR and CDR2 is SFDVKD. V lost 7 bases to trimming and J lost 9 bases, with 15 bases between them. The CDR3 is 13 residues long.

The rearrangement uses TRBV6-5 and TRBJ1-6; D is unresolved. The V gene's germline CDR1 is MNHEY and CDR2 SVGAGI. The CDR3 runs 15 residues. V lost 6 bases and J lost 1, with 10 bases in between. CDR3: CASRRDRSYNSPLHF. The CDR3 bases are TGTGCCAGCAGGCGGGATAGATCCTATAATTCACCCCTCCACTTT.

The rearrangement joins TRBV5-6 to TRBJ2-5; a weak D match, TRBD2 (5 bases). The CDR3 has 13 residues. Germline loops: CDR1 SGHDT, CDR2 YYEEEE. The germline V and J ends were trimmed by 2 bases and 6 bases, with 11 bases remaining between them. The CDR3 region is CASSLRGLKTQYF. The CDR3 DNA reads as TGTGCCAGCAGCTTACGAGGGCTGAAGACCCAGTACTTC.

The V call is TRBV7-9, the J call TRBJ1-5; the D gene is possibly TRBD1 (6 bases). The V gene lost 5 bases and the J gene lost 0 bases, with 17 bases spanning the gap. The CDR3 covers 17 residues. The germline V gene has CDR1 SEHNR and CDR2 FQNEAQ (reference sequence). CDR3 loop: CASSLDSTGYSNQPQHF. In DNA form, the CDR3 reads TGTGCCAGCAGCCTAGATAGTACAGGGTATAGCAATCAGCCCCAGCATTTT. The variable domain in full, with the rest retrieved from reference TRBV7-9 and TRBJ1-5, is DTGVSQNPRHKITKRGQNVTFRCDPISEHNRLYWYRQTLGQGPEFLTYFQNEAQLEKSRLLSDRFSAERPKGSFSTLEIQRTEQGDSAMYLCASSLDSTGYSNQPQHFGDGTRLSIL.

The J gene is TRBJ2-2, the V gene TRBV7-3; 7 nucleotides match TRBD2. The CDR3 contains 15 residues. Germline V gives CDR1 SGHTA, CDR2 FQGTGA. Trimming took 5 bases from V and 1 from J; bases not matched to a gene: 4. The CDR3 region has the DNA TGTGCCAGCAGCCTGACTAGCTTGAACACCGGGGAGCTGTTTTTT. It encodes CASSLTSLNTGELFF.

This clone has more than one count but fewer than ten. This chain links TRBV5-6 with TRBJ2-1; weak D call: TRBD1 (5 bases). The CDR3 contains 15 residues. CDR1 is SGHDT, CDR2 YYEEEE, per germline. The V and J ends lost 5 bases and 8 bases respectively, with 20 bases between them. The CDR3: CASSPGPRVADEQFF. CDR3 DNA: TGTGCCAGCAGTCCCGGTCCCAGGGTCGCCGATGAGCAGTTCTTC.

This sequence joins TRBV11-1 and TRBJ1-1; D ambiguous. The CDR3 has 11 residues. Germline CDR1 and CDR2: SGHAT and FQDESV (reference sequence). V was pared by 3 bases and J by 8 bases, with 7 bases between. CDR3 in amino acids: CASSFSREAFF. The CDR3 bases are TGTGCCAGCAGCTTTTCCAGGGAAGCTTTCTTT.

The chain uses TRBV5-1 and TRBJ2-1; possibly TRBD2 for D (6 bases). Trimming left V 4 bases short and J 2 bases short, with 10 bases between. The germline CDR1 and CDR2 sequences are SGHRS and YFSETQ. The CDR3 is made up of 14 amino acids. The CDR3 DNA is TGCGCCAGCAGCCCGGGACTGGCCTACAATGAGCAGTTCTTC. Its protein is CASSPGLAYNEQFF.

The gene calls are TRBV28 and TRBJ1-1; 7 positions match TRBD1. The CDR3 has 14 residues. V lost 6 bases to trimming and J lost 1 base; unmatched junction nucleotides: 5. From germline, CDR1 is MDHEN and CDR2 SYDVKM. The CDR3 DNA reads TGTGCCAGCAGCATGGGACAGCCGAACACTGAAGCTTTCTTT. Translation gives CASSMGQPNTEAFF.

A single count supports this clone. The CDR3, as DNA: TGTGCCAGCAGCCTCCAGACTAGCGGGGGGAGCTCCTACAATGAGCAGTTCTTC. This encodes CASSLQTSGGSSYNEQFF. The chain combines TRBV4-2 with TRBJ2-1; 13 bases align to TRBD2. CDR1 LGHNA and CDR2 YNFKEQ come from the germline V gene. There are 18 residues in the CDR3. V was clipped by 4 bases and J by 0 bases; unmatched bases: 6.

This clone was seen a handful of times. V and J are TRBV9 and TRBJ1-3; unclear D gene. The CDR3 has 15 amino acids. V lost 7 bases, J lost 2 bases, and 16 bases lay in between. Germline assignment: CDR1 SGDLS and CDR2 YYNGEE. CDR3 in DNA: TGTGCCAGCGGATCCGGGAGGAAGGCTGGAAACACCATATATTTT. Protein: CASGSGRKAGNTIYF.

J is TRBJ2-7 and V is TRBV6-2 or TRBV6-3, with D perhaps matching TRBD1 (5 bases). Germline assignment: CDR1 MNHEY and CDR2 SVGEGT. The ends were cut back, 5 bases at V and 2 bases at J, with 10 bases in the middle. The CDR3 covers 13 residues. Written as DNA, the CDR3 is TGTGCCAGCAGTGTAACAGGACCCTACGAGCAGTACTTC. This encodes CASSVTGPYEQYF.

The gene calls are TRBV10-3 and TRBJ2-3; 9 bases are shared with TRBD2. The length of the CDR3 is 15 residues. The germline gives CDR1 ENHRY, CDR2 SYGVKD. V was pared by 8 bases and J by 8 bases, with 14 bases of the junction left unmatched. CDR3 sequence reads: CAIAGLAGKVGTQYF. In nucleotides, the CDR3 is TGTGCCATCGCCGGGCTAGCGGGGAAGGTTGGTACGCAGTATTTT.

V is TRBV5-1 and J is TRBJ2-1, with D perhaps matching TRBD2 (6 bases). CDR3 length equals 11 residues. The ends were cut back, 7 bases at V and 9 bases at J, with 11 bases in the middle. CDR1 SGHRS and CDR2 YFSETQ come from the germline V gene. This chain's CDR3 is CASSGRGEQFF. Written as DNA, the CDR3 is TGCGCCAGCTCCGGGCGGGGTGAGCAGTTCTTC.

The V call is TRBV18, the J call TRBJ1-6, with D uncertain. The CDR3 runs to 14 residues. Germline V gives CDR1 KGHSH, CDR2 LQKENI. With 3 bases removed from V and 8 bases from J, the gap between germline ends came to 11 bases. The CDR3 DNA follows: TGTGCCAGCTCACCCAAAAGCTTCGATTCACCCCTCCACTTT. Protein: CASSPKSFDSPLHF.

The chain links TRBV6-5 to TRBJ1-3; 7 bases are a match to TRBD1. This CDR3 contains 15 residues. Looked up from germline, CDR1 is MNHEY and CDR2 is SVGAGI. J lost 0 bases, V lost 5 bases, and 4 bases had no gene match. The CDR3 reads CASSRTGASGNTIYF. The CDR3 DNA reads TGTGCCAGCAGTAGGACAGGAGCCTCTGGAAACACCATATATTTT.

This clone has just a few counts. This chain's CDR3 is CASSDETGQPMNTEAFF. The DNA for the CDR3 is TGTGCCAGCAGCGACGAGACGGGACAACCGATGAACACTGAAGCTTTCTTT. This chain uses TRBV27 with TRBJ1-1; tentatively, D is TRBD1 (6 bases). Germline V gene lookup returns CDR1 MNHEY and CDR2 SMNVEV (reference sequence). CDR3 length: 17 residues. Trimming took 6 bases from V and 0 from J, leaving 20 bases between them.

This clone was counted once. The chain joins TRBV28 to TRBJ2-6; 8 bases map to TRBD1. The V segment lost 6 bases and the J segment 2 bases; nucleotides outside the gene matches: 21. This CDR3 spans 21 amino acids. Germline CDR1 is MDHEN and CDR2 is SYDVKM. The CDR3 here is CASSEPGTGSRSYPGANVLTF. Here the CDR3 DNA reads TGTGCCAGCAGCGAGCCCGGGACAGGCTCCCGTTCGTATCCTGGGGCCAACGTCCTGACTTTC.

The chain is built from TRBV2 and TRBJ2-5; unclear D gene. CDR1 SNHLY and CDR2 FYNNEI come from the germline V gene. Trimming pared 3 bases from V and 3 bases from J, leaving 2 bases between. CDR3 length: 11 amino acids. The CDR3 spells CASSDEETQYF. The CDR3 DNA sequence: TGTGCCAGCAGTGACGAAGAGACCCAGTACTTC.

The genes are TRBV7-3 and TRBJ2-7, with D maybe TRBD2 (6 bases). In germline, CDR1 is SGHTA, CDR2 FQGTGA. CDR3 length equals 16 residues. Trimming left V 5 bases short and J 1 base short, with 18 bases between. In nucleotides, the CDR3 is TGTGCCAGCAGCCCAGGTTCGGGGAGGACATCCTACGAGCAGTACTTC. Translated, it gives CASSPGSGRTSYEQYF. The full variable domain, with the rest looked up from reference TRBV7-3 and TRBJ2-7, is GAGVSQTPSNKVTEKGKYVELRCDPISGHTALYWYRQSLGQGPEFLIYFQGTGAADDSGLPNDRFFAVRPEGSVSTLKIQRTERGDSAVYLCASSPGSGRTSYEQYFGPGTRLTVT.

V usage is TRBV7-9 and J usage is TRBJ1-2, with 7 bases that match TRBD1. The CDR3 runs 15 residues. The junction had 14 bases not matched to a gene; V was cut back by 5 bases and J by 8 bases. CDR1 and CDR2 from the germline V gene are SEHNR and FQNEAQ (reference sequence). The CDR3: CASSPRQGQFDGYTF. The CDR3 bases are TGTGCCAGCAGCCCCCGACAGGGACAATTTGACGGCTACACCTTC.

This sequence joins TRBV3-1 (or the pseudogene TRBV3-2) and TRBJ1-2; 10 bases agree with TRBD1. Germline values: CDR1 LGHDT, CDR2 YNNKEL (reference sequence). The CDR3 loop spans 14 amino acids. After removal of 1 base from V and 7 bases from J, the junction contained 3 bases not matched to a gene. DNA for the CDR3: TGTGCCAGCAGCCAAGGGGGACAGGGGCTTGGCTACACCTTC. Translating gives CASSQGGQGLGYTF.

The V gene is TRBV4-1, the J gene TRBJ2-3; 9 positions agree with TRBD1. CDR1 and CDR2 from the germline V gene are MGHRA and YSYEKL. V trimming: 2 bases; J trimming: 1 base; junction bases outside the gene matches: 7. The CDR3 extends over 17 amino acids. CDR3 DNA sequence: TGCGCCAGCAGCCAATTCAACAGGGGGCTCGGCACAGATACGCAGTATTTT. As protein: CASSQFNRGLGTDTQYF.

This chain connects TRBV30 to TRBJ1-3; TRBD1 matches at 8 bases. The CDR3 runs to 16 residues. J lost 0 bases, V lost 1 base, and 5 bases had no gene match. Germline assignment: CDR1 GTSNPN and CDR2 SVGIG (reference sequence). The CDR3 region has the DNA TGTGCCTGGAGTGCAGGGGACAGGCTCTCTGGAAACACCATATATTTT. It codes for CAWSAGDRLSGNTIYF.

CDR3 in amino acids: CASSSRLAGASEQYF. The CDR3 nucleotides read TGTGCCAGCAGCTCAAGACTAGCGGGAGCCAGCGAGCAGTACTTC. The chain is built from TRBV7-8 and TRBJ2-7, with 12 bases fitting TRBD2. V shed 4 bases, J shed 6 bases, and the junction held 7 bases outside the gene matches. Germline V gives CDR1 SGHVS, CDR2 FQNEAQ. CDR3 length: 15 amino acids.

The chain employs TRBV9 and TRBJ2-7; 8 positions match TRBD2. The CDR3 has 15 amino acids. Trimming removed 4 bases from V and 3 bases from J; junction bases left unmatched: 9. CDR1 is SGDLS and CDR2 is YYNGEE in the germline V gene. The CDR3 bases are TGTGCCAGCAGCACCTCCCCAGGGACTAGCTACGAGCAGTACTTC. Amino acid sequence: CASSTSPGTSYEQYF.

The chain carries TRBV7-7 and TRBJ1-5, with 8 bases matching TRBD1. Germline V lookup: CDR1 SSHAT, CDR2 FNYEAQ (reference sequence). After removal of 5 bases from V and 3 bases from J, the junction contained 6 bases not matched to a gene. This CDR3 spans 15 amino acids. The CDR3 sequence: CASSLWTGHNQPQHF. In nucleotides, the CDR3 is TGTGCCAGCAGCCTATGGACAGGGCACAATCAGCCCCAGCATTTT.